This T cell receptor beta chain was identified during a study of blood T cell repertoires in COVID-19. Trimming cost V 4 bases and J 0 bases, with 6 bases left between them. Germline CDR1 and CDR2: MGHRA and YSYEKL. The CDR3 loop spans 14 amino acids. Sequencing used immunoSEQ multiplex PCR; TCRdb keeps in-frame clones, though not all of them. This table has roughly 360,000 clones, approximately 87% appearing once. This sequence was found in a man aged 25 to 40 who had recovered from COVID-19. Specimen: PBMCs or T cells enriched from blood (not recorded which). The chain joins TRBV4-1 to TRBJ1-4; D might be TRBD1 (5 bases). CDR3 region: CASSLTATNEKLFF. DNA of the CDR3: TGCGCCAGCAGCCTGACAGCAACTAATGAAAAACTGTTTTTT.